This T cell receptor (beta chain) appears in the sequencing data of a study of blood T cell repertoires in COVID-19 (TCRdb year 2020). Notes on the research overall: Collaborator samples came from the United States, Italy and Spain and covered acute and convalescent phases of COVID-19. Deeply sampled blood TCRbeta repertoires from subjects exposed to, actively infected with, or recovered from COVID-19 were included in the dataset. Where available, HLA class I and class II types were taken from metadata supplied by the sample provider and were not determined by assay-based typing. Nearly every sample came with metadata listing a de-identified subject ID, COVID-19 status, age in years and sex. The prospective study material was composed of cDNA or gDNA derived from T cells, B-cell-depleted T cells, or PBMCs. A freely available public database, intended as a resource for researchers studying the immune response to SARS-CoV-2, is where the repertoires were released. Samples were obtained from the ongoing ImmuneRACE study (first 160 participants) and from 950 to 1,500 subjects provided by 6 global collaborators.

TCRbeta CDR3 regions were amplified from genomic DNA using the immunoSEQ Assay, a bias-controlled multiplex PCR. Processing in the source paper ran as follows. Nucleated cell counts per sample were estimated from amplification of reference gene primers within the assay. To quantify the absolute abundance of each unique TCRbeta CDR3 rearrangement, sequence reads were collapsed and filtered. Productive Simpson clonality was computed per sample as the square root of Simpson's diversity index over productive rearrangements. TCRdb carries this immuneACCESS record with in-frame sequences only. Its versions omit some clonotypes, under half of them owing to an unresolved V gene in the studies checked, with the rest unexplained. V and J calls and clone size are those listed in that table; D and trimming were worked out from the DNA. The sample records under 200,000 clones, roughly four fifths of which are singletons. The ten largest clonotypes hold 4.5% to 5.5% of the sample.

Each collaborating institution followed its own protocols to collect whole blood in K2EDTA tubes. For TCRbeta analysis, collaborator samples were shipped as frozen whole blood, as isolated PBMCs, or as DNA extracted from either sample type. CDR1 is given as MDHEN and CDR2 as SYDVKM, both from the germline V gene. The CDR3, from cysteine to phenylalanine, totals 15 residues. Only the CDR3 portion is preserved as DNA: 45 bases, with reading frame beginning at the first base. V is pruned by 2 bases and J by 6 bases, leaving 4 bases of the junction without a gene match. What the study reported, not specific to this receptor: Clinical and demographic metadata were provided uncurated, with the amount varying by source and participant.

This clone appeared many times. The specificity of this receptor is unknown. Base-call qualities are not available, and no considerably larger clone is one nucleotide away. The clonotype comes from a woman aged 25 to 39 with acute or convalescent COVID-19. The specimen was peripheral blood. The rearrangement joined TRBV28 to TRBJ2-1; 10 central nucleotides agree with TRBD1. In nucleotide form, the sequence is TGTGCCAGCAGTTTACCCGGGACAGGGGTCAATGAGCAGTTCTTC. It specifies CASSLPGTGVNEQFF.